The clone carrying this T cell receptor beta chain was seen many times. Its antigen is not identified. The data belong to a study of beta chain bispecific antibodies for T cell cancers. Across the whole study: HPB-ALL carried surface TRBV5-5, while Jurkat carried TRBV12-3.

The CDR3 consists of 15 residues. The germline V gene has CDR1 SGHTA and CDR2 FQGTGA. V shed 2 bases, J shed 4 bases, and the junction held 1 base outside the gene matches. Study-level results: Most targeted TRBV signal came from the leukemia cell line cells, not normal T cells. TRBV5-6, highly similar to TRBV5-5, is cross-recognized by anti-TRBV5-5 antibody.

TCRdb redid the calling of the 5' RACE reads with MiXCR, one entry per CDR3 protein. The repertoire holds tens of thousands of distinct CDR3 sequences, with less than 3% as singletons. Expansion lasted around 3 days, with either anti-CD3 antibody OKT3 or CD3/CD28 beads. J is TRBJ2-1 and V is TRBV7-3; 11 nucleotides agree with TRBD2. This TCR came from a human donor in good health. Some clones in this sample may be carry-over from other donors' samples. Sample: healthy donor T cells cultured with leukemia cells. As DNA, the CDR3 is TGTGCCAGCAGCTTAGCTAGCGGGGGGTACAATGAGCAGTTCTTC. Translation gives CASSLASGGYNEQFF.